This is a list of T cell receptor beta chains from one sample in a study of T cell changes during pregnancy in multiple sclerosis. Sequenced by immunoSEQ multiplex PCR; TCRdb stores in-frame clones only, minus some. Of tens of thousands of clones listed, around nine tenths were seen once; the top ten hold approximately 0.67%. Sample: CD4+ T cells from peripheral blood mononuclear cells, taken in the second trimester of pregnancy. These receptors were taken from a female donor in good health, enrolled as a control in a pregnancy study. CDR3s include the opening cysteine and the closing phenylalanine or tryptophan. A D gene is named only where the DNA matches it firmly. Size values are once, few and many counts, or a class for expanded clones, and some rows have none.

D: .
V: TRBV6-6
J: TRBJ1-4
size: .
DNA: TGTGCCAGCAGTTACACCCGCAGGGAGGGGGAAAAACTGTTTTTT
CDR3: CASSYTRREGEKLFF

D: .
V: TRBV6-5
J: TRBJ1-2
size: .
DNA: TGTGCCAGCATTGACAGTGCGTATGGCTACACCTTC
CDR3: CASIDSAYGYTF

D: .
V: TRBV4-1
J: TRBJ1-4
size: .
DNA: TGCGCCAGCAGCCAAGATAGGGGGGAAAAACTGTTTTTT
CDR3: CASSQDRGEKLFF

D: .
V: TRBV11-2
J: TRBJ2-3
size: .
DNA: TGTGCCAGCAGCTTAGTAACAGCCTTCACAGATACGCAGTATTTT
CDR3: CASSLVTAFTDTQYF

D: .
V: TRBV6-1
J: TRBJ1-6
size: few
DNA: TGTGCCAGCACCCAGGGGAACTATAATTCACCCCTCCACTTT
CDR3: CASTQGNYNSPLHF

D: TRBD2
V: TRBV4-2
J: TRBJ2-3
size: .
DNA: TGTGCCAGCAGGTCCCGGGGGGGCGGCACAGATACGCAGTATTTT
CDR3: CASRSRGGGTDTQYF

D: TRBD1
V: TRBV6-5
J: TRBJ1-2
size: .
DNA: TGTGCCAGCAGACAGGGGGCGTTGGATGGCTACACCTTC
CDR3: CASRQGALDGYTF

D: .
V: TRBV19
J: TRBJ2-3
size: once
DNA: TGTGCCAGTAGTATACCAGGGCCTACGCAGTATTTT
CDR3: CASSIPGPTQYF

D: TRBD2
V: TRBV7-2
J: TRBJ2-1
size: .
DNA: TGTGCCAGCAGCTTAGGACCTAGCGGGGGGAACAATGAGCAGTTCTTC
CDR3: CASSLGPSGGNNEQFF

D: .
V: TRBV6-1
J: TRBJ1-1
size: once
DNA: TGTGCCAGCAGTGGGCAGGCAAACACTGAAGCTTTCTTT
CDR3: CASSGQANTEAFF

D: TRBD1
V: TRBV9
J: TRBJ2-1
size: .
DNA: TGTGCCAGCAGCACCAGGGACAGGGGGCGCAATGAGCAGTTCTTC
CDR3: CASSTRDRGRNEQFF

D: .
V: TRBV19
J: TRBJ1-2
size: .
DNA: TGTGCCAGTAGTCCAGGGAACTATGGCTACACCTTC
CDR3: CASSPGNYGYTF

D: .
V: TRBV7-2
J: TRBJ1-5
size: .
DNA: TGTGCCAGCAGCTTCCCAGGGCCCTATAGGCCCCAGCATTTT
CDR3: CASSFPGPYRPQHF

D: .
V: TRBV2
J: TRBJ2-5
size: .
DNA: TGTGCCAGCAGTGTGAGGGAGACCCAGTACTTC
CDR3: CASSVRETQYF

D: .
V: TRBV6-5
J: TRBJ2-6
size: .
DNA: TGTGCCAGCAGTTACACCACAGGGTCTGGGGCCAACGTCCTGACTTTC
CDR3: CASSYTTGSGANVLTF

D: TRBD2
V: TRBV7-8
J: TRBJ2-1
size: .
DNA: TGTGCCAGCAGGGGAGCGGGGGGTTATGAGCAGTTCTTC
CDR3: CASRGAGGYEQFF

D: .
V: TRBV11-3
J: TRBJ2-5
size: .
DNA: TGTGCCAGCAGCGCGGGACAAGAGACCCAGTACTTC
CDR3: CASSAGQETQYF

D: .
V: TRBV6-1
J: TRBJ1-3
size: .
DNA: TGTGCCAGCAGTGAAGCTCGCTCTGGAAACACCATATATTTT
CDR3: CASSEARSGNTIYF

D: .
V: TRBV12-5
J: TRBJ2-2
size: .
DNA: TGTGCTAGTGGTCCGGTGACAGGTTCAGGCGGGGAGCTGTTTTTT
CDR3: CASGPVTGSGGELFF

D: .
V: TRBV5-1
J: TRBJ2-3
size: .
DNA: TGCGCCAGCAGCTTGTGGGGGGGCACCGTGACAGATACGCAGTATTTT
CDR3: CASSLWGGTVTDTQYF

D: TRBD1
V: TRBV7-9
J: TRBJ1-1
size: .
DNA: TGTGCCAGCAGCCAGACAGGGGATAACACTGAAGCTTTCTTT
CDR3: CASSQTGDNTEAFF

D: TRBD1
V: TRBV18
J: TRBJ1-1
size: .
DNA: TGTGCCAGCTCACCAGGACAGGTCATGAACACTGAAGCTTTCTTT
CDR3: CASSPGQVMNTEAFF

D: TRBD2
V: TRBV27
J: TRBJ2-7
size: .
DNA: TGTGCCAGCATGACTAGCGGCTCCTACGAGCAGTACTTC
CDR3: CASMTSGSYEQYF

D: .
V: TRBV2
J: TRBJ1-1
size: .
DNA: TGTGCCAGCAATCTTATCCAGGTCACTGAAGCTTTCTTT
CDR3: CASNLIQVTEAFF

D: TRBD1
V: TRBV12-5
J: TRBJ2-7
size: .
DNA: TGTGCTAGTGGTGACGCCGGGACAGGGGGCATGTACGAGCAGTACTTC
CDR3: CASGDAGTGGMYEQYF

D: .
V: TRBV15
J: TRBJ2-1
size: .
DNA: TGTGCCACCAGCAGAGATCTGAAGAGCGATGAGCAGTTCTTC
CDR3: CATSRDLKSDEQFF